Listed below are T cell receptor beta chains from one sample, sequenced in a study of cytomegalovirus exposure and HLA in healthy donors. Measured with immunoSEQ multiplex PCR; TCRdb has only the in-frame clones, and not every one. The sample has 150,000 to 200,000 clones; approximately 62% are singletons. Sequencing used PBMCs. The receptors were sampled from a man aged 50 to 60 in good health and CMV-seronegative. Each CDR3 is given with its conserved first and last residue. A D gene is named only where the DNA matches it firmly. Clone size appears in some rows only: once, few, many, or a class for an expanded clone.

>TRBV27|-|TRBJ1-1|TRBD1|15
TGTGCCAGCAGTCCTTGGACAGGGCGGGACACTGAAGCTTTCTTT
CASSPWTGRDTEAFF
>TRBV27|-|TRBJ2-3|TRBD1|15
TGTGCCAGCAGTTTAGGACAGGGAGTAATAGATACGCAGTATTTT
CASSLGQGVIDTQYF
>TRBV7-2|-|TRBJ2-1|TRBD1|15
TGTGCCAGCAGCTCACAGGGGGCGCGTGACAATGAGCAGTTCTTC
CASSSQGARDNEQFF
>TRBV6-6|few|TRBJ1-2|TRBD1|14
TGTGCCAGCAGCCGGACAGGGGATAACTATGGCTACACCTTC
CASSRTGDNYGYTF
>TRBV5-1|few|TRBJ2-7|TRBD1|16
TGCGCCAGCAGCCCCAGCTTGGGGGACAGGGGGCGCGAGCAGTACTTC
CASSPSLGDRGREQYF
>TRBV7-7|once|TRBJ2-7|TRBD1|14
TGTGCCAGCAGCCGCGCGGGACAGGGTTCCGAGCAGTACTTC
CASSRAGQGSEQYF
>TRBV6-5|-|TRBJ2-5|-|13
TGTGCCAGCAGCCAACAGGGACGGCAGACCCAGTACTTC
CASSQQGRQTQYF
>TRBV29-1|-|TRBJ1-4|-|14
TGCAGCGGGCTGGGAGCCGCAACTAATGAAAAACTGTTTTTT
CSGLGAATNEKLFF
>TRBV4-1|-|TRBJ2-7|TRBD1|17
TGCGCCAGCAGCCCGGGGACAGCCTTGAATTATTACTACGAGCAGTACTTC
CASSPGTALNYYYEQYF
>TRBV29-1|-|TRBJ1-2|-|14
TGCAGCGTCTCCCGACAGATTTTCAACTATGGCTACACCTTC
CSVSRQIFNYGYTF
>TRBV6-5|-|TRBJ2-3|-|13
TGTGCCAGCAGTTACCCTAACACAGATACGCAGTATTTT
CASSYPNTDTQYF
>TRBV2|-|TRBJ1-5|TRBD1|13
TGTGCCAGCAAGGGGGCCGGCAACCAGCCCCAGCATTTT
CASKGAGNQPQHF
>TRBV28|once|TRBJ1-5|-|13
TGTGCCAGCAGGGGGCGGGGGAATCAGCCCCAGCATTTT
CASRGRGNQPQHF
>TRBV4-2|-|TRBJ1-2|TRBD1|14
TGTGCCAGCAGCCACATGACAGGGTACTATGGCTACACCTTC
CASSHMTGYYGYTF
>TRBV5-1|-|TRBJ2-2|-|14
TGCGCCAGCAGCTTGCAGCGGGTCACCGGGGAGCTGTTTTTT
CASSLQRVTGELFF
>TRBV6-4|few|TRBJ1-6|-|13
TGTGCCAGCAGTGGGGGGGATAATTCACCCCTCCACTTT
CASSGGDNSPLHF
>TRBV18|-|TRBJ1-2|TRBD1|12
TGTGCCAGCTCGGGGACAGGGGGCGGCTACACCTTC
CASSGTGGGYTF
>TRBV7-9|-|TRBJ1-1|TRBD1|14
TGTGCCAGCAGCTTGACAGGGGCGAACACTGAAGCTTTCTTT
CASSLTGANTEAFF
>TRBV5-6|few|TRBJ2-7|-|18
TGTGCCAGCAGCTTGGGGCGACTGTTCAGTCCAGGGAACTACGAGCAGTACTTC
CASSLGRLFSPGNYEQYF
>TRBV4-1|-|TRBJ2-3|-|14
TGCGCCAGCAGCTCCAAGGAGAGGGCAGATACGCAGTATTTT
CASSSKERADTQYF
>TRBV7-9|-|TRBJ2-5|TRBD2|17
TGTGCCAGCAGCTTAGGATTAGGCCTAGCGGGGAAAGAGACCCAGTACTTC
CASSLGLGLAGKETQYF
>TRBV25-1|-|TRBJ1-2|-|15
TGTGCCAGCAGTGAATCTCAGTCCTGGAACTATGGCTACACCTTC
CASSESQSWNYGYTF
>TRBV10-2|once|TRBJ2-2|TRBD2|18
TGCGCCAGCAGTGAGCCCGGACTAGCGGGGGGGCCTGGGGGGGAGCTGTTTTTT
CASSEPGLAGGPGGELFF
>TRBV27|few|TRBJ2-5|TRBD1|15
TGTGCCAGCAGTTCGCCGGGACAGGGTCCCGAGACCCAGTACTTC
CASSSPGQGPETQYF
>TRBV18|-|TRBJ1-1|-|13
TGTGCCAGCTCCGACAGAGAGAACACTGAAGCTTTCTTT
CASSDRENTEAFF
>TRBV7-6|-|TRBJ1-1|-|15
TGTGCCAGCAGCCCACTCCCAGCGGCGGGGTCTGAAGCTTTCTTT
CASSPLPAAGSEAFF
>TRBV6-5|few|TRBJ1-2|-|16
TGTGCCAGCAGTTTCGATCTGGGGGGGCTGAAGGGTGGCTACACCTTC
CASSFDLGGLKGGYTF
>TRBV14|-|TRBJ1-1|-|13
TGTGCCAGCAGCCTTGGGCAGGGGACTGAAGCTTTCTTT
CASSLGQGTEAFF
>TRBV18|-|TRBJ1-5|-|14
TGTGCCAGCTCACCCGACAGAGGCAATCAGCCCCAGCATTTT
CASSPDRGNQPQHF
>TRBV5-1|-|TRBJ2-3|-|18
TGCGCCAGCAGACTGGGAAGCGGAGGGAGACTCGAAACAGATACGCAGTATTTT
CASRLGSGGRLETDTQYF
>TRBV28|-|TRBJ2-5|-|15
TGTGCCAGCAGCCGTAGCTGGCGGGCCGGAGCGACCCAGTACTTC
CASSRSWRAGATQYF
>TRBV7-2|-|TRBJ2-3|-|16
TGTGCCAGCAGCTTAGCGGTAGCCGCCCGCACAGATACGCAGTATTTT
CASSLAVAARTDTQYF
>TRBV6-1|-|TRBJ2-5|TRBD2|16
TGTGCCAGCAGTGAAGCTCCAGCGGGGGGGCGAGAGACCCAGTACTTC
CASSEAPAGGRETQYF
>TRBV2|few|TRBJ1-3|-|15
TGTGCCAGCAGTTCACAGTATCTGCCTGGAAACACCATATATTTT
CASSSQYLPGNTIYF
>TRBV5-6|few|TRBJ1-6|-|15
TGTGCCAGCAGCTTAAGCACAGCCCAATATTCACCCCTCCACTTT
CASSLSTAQYSPLHF
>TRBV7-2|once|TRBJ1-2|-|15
TGTGCCAGCAGCTCACGGACGGGGGAGGGCTATGGCTACACCTTC
CASSSRTGEGYGYTF
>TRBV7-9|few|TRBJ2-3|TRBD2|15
TGTGCCAGCAGCGGGGGACTAGCGGGAGCAGATACGCAGTATTTT
CASSGGLAGADTQYF
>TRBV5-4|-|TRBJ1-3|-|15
TGTGCCAGCAGCTCCCGGGACAACTCTGGAAACACCATATATTTT
CASSSRDNSGNTIYF
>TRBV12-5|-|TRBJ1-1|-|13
TGTGCTAGTGGTTTGGCAGGTAGCACTGAAGCTTTCTTT
CASGLAGSTEAFF
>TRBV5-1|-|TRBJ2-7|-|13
TGCGCCAACCCGGACAGACCCATCTACGAGCAGTACTTC
CANPDRPIYEQYF
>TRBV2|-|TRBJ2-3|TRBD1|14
TGTGCCAGCAGCCGACAGGGTTACAAGGATACGCAGTATTTT
CASSRQGYKDTQYF
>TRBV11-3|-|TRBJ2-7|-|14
TGTGCCAGCAGCTTTTCGACAGGATACTACGAGCAGTACTTC
CASSFSTGYYEQYF
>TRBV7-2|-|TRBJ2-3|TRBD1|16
TGTGCCAGCAGTTATACTCCCGGGACAGGGGGAGGTACGCAGTATTTT
CASSYTPGTGGGTQYF
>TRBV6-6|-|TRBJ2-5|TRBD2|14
TGTGCCAGCCGAACGGGACTAGTCGTAGAGACCCAGTACTTC
CASRTGLVVETQYF
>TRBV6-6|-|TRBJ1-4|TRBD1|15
TGTGCCAGCAGTCAAACAGGGGGCACTAATGAAAAACTGTTTTTT
CASSQTGGTNEKLFF
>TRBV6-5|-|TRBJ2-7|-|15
TGTGCCAGCAGTTACTCGACTAGACCCTCCTACGAGCAGTACTTC
CASSYSTRPSYEQYF